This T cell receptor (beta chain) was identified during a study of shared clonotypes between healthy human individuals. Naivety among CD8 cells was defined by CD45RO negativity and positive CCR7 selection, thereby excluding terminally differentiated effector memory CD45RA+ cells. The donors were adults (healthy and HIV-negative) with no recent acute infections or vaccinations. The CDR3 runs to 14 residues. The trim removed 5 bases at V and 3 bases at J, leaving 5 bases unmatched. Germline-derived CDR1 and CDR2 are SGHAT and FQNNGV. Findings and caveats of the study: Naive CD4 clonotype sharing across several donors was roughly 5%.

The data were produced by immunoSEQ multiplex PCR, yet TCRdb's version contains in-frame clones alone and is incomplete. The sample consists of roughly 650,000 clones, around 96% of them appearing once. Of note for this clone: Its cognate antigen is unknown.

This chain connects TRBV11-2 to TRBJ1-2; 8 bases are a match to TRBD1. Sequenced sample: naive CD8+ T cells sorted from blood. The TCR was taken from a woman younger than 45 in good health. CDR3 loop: CASSRQGSDYGYTF. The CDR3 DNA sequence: TGTGCCAGCAGCCGACAGGGGTCCGACTATGGCTACACCTTC.